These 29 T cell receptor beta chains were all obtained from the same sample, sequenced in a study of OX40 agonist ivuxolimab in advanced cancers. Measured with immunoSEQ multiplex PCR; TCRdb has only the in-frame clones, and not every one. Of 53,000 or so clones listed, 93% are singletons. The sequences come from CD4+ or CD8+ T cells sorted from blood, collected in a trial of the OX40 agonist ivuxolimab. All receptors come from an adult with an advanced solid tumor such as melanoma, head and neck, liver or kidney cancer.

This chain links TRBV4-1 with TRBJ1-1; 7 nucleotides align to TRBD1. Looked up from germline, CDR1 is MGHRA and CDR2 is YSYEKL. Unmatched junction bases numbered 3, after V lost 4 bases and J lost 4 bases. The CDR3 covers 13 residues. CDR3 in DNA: TGCGCCAGCAGCCTGACAGGGCCCACTGAAGCTTTCTTT. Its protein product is CASSLTGPTEAFF.

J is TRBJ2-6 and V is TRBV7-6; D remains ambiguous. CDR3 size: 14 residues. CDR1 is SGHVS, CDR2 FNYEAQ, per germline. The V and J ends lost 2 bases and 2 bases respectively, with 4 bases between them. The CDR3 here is CASSLFPGANVLTF. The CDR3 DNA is TGTGCCAGCAGCTTATTCCCTGGGGCCAACGTCCTGACTTTC.

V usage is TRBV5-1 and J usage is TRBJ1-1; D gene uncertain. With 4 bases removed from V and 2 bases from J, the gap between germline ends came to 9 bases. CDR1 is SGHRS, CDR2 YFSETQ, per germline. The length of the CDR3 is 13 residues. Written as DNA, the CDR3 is TGCGCCAGCAGCCTTTCCCGAAACACTGAAGCTTTCTTT. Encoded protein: CASSLSRNTEAFF.

The CDR3 DNA follows: TGTGCCAGCAGTAAATTAGCGGAACAAGAGACCCAGTACTTC. This sequence encodes CASSKLAEQETQYF. The chain recombines TRBV7-8 with TRBJ2-5; D possibly corresponds to TRBD2 (6 bases). The V end lost 6 bases, the J end lost 2 bases, and 13 bases lay between the germline ends. The CDR3 extends over 14 amino acids. Germline assignment: CDR1 SGHVS and CDR2 FQNEAQ. Combining the CDR3 with reference TRBV7-8 and TRBJ2-5 gives the whole variable domain GAGVSQSPRYKVAKRGQDVALRCDPISGHVSLFWYQQALGQGPEFLTYFQNEAQLDKSGLPSDRFFAERPEGSVSTLKIQRTQQEDSAVYLCASSKLAEQETQYFGPGTRLLVL.

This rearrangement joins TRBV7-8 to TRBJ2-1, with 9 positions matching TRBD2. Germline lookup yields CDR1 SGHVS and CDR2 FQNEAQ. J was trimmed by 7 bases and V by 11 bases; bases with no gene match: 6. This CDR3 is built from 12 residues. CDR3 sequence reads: CAGGRAQNEQFF. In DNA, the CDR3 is TGTGCCGGCGGGAGGGCCCAGAATGAGCAGTTCTTC.

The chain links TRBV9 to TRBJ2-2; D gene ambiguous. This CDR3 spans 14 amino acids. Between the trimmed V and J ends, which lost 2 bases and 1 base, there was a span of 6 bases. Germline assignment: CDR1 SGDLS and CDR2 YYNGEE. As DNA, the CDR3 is TGTGCCAGCAGCGTTTCTGGGAACACCGGGGAGCTGTTTTTT. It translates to CASSVSGNTGELFF.

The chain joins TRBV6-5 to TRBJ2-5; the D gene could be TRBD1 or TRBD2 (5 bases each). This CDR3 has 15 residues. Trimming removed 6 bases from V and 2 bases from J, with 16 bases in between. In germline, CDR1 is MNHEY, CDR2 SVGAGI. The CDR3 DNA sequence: TGTGCCAGCAGCTACGGGACCATCGGGCAAGAGACCCAGTACTTC. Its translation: CASSYGTIGQETQYF.

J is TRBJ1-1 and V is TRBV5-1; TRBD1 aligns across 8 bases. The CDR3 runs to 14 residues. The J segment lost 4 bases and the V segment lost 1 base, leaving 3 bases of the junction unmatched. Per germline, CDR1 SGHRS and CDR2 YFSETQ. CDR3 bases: TGCGCCAGCAGCTTGAATCAGGGGGCCACTGAAGCTTTCTTT. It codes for CASSLNQGATEAFF.

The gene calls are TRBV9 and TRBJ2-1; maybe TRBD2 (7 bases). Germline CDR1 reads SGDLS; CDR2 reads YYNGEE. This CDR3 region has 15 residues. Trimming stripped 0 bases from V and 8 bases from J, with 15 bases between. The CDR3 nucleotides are TGTGCCAGCAGCGTAGTCAGCGGGGCAGGGGATGAGCAGTTCTTC. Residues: CASSVVSGAGDEQFF.

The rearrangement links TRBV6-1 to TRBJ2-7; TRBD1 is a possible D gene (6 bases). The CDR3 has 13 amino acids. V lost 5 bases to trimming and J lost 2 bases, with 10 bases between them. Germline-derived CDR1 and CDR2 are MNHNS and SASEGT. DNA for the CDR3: TGTGCCAGCAGTTTGACAGGTACCTACGAGCAGTACTTC. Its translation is CASSLTGTYEQYF.

The CDR3 protein is CASTRTSGRITDTQYF. The CDR3 DNA sequence: TGTGCCAGCACCAGGACTAGCGGGAGAATCACAGATACGCAGTATTTT. The genes are TRBV11-2 and TRBJ2-3; 13 positions agree with TRBD2. Germline CDR1 SGHAT, CDR2 FQNNGV. The CDR3 runs to 16 residues. V trimming: 7 bases; J trimming: 2 bases; junction bases outside the gene matches: 6.

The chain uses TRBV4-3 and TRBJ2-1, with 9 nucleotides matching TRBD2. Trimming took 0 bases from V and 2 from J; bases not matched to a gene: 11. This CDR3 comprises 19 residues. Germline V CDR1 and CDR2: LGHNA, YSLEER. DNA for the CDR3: TGCGCCAGCAGCCAAGATCCTGCGGGAGGGCCCCACGCCTACAATGAGCAGTTCTTC. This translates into CASSQDPAGGPHAYNEQFF.

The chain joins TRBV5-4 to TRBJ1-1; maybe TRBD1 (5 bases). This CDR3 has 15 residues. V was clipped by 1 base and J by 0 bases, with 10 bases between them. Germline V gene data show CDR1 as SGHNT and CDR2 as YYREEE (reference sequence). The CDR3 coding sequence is TGTGCCAGCAGCTTGTACAAGGGGATGAACACTGAAGCTTTCTTT. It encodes CASSLYKGMNTEAFF.

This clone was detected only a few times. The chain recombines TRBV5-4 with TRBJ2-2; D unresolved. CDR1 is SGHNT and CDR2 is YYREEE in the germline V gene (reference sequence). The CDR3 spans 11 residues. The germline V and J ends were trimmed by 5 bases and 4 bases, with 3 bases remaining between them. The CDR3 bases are TGTGCCAGCAGGGGCACCGGGGAGCTGTTTTTT. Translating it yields CASRGTGELFF.

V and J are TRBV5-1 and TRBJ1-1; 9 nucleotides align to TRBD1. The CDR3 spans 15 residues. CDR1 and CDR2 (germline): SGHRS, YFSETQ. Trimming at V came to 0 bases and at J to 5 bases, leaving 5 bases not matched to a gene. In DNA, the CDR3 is TGCGCCAGCAGCTTGGCCGGACAGGGGTGGACTGAAGCTTTCTTT. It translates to CASSLAGQGWTEAFF.

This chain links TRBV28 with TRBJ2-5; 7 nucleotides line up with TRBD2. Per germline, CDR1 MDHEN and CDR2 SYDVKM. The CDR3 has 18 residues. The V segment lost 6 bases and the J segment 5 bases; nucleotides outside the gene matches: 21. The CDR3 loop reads CASSKSGVLPPAGETQYF. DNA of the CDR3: TGTGCCAGCAGCAAGAGCGGGGTACTCCCCCCTGCGGGGGAGACCCAGTACTTC.

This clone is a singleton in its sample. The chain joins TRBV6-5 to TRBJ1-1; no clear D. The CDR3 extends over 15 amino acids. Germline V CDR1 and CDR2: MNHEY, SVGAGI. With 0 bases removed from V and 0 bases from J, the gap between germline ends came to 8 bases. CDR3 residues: CASSYSSTVNTEAFF. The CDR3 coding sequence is TGTGCCAGCAGTTACTCGAGTACAGTGAACACTGAAGCTTTCTTT.

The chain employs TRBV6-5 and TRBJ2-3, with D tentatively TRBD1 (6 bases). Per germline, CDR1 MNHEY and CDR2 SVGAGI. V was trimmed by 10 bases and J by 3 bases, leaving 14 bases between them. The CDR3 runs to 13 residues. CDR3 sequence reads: CAILKGETDTQYF. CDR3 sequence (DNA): TGTGCCATCTTAAAGGGGGAAACAGATACGCAGTATTTT.

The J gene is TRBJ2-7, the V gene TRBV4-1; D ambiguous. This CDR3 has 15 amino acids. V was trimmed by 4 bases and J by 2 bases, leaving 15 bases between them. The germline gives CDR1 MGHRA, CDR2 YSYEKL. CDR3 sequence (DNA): TGCGCCAGCAGCCTGGTAGGCGGAGCAGCCTACGAGCAGTACTTC. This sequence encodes CASSLVGGAAYEQYF.

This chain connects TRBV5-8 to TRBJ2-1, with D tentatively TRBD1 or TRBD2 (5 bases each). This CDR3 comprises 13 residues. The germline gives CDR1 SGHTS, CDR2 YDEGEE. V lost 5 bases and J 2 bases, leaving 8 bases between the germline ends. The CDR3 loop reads CASSSGPYNEQFF. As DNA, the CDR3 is TGTGCCAGCAGTTCGGGGCCCTACAATGAGCAGTTCTTC.

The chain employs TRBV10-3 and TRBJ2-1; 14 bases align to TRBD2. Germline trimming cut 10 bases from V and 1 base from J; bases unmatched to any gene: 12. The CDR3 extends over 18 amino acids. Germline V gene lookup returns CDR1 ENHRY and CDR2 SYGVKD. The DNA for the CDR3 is TGTGCCACCAAAGGGGGACTAGCGGGAGCCTATTCCTACAATGAGCAGTTCTTC. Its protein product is CATKGGLAGAYSYNEQFF.

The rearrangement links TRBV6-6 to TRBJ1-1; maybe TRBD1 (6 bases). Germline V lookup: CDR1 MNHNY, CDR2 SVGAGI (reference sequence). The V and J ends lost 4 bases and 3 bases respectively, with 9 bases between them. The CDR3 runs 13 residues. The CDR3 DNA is TGTGCCAGCAGTTCCACAGGGTACACTGAAGCTTTCTTT. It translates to CASSSTGYTEAFF.

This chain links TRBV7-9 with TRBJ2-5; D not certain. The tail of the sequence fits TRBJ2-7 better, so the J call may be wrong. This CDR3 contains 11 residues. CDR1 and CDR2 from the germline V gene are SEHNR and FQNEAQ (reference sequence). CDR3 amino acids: CASSLVAEQYF. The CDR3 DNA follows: TGTGCCAGCAGCTTAGTGGCCGAGCAGTACTTC.

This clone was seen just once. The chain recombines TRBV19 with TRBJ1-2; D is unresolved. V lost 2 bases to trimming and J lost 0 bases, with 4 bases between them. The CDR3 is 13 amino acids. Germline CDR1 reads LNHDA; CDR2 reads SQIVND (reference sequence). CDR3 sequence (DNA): TGTGCCAGTAGTATATCCACTAACTATGGCTACACCTTC. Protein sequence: CASSISTNYGYTF.

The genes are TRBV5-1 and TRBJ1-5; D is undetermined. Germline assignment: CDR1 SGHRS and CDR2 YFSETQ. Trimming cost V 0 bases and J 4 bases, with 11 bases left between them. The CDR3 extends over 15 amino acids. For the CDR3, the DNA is TGCGCCAGCAGCTTGGGTGGTTCTGGGAATCAGCCCCAGCATTTT. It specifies CASSLGGSGNQPQHF.

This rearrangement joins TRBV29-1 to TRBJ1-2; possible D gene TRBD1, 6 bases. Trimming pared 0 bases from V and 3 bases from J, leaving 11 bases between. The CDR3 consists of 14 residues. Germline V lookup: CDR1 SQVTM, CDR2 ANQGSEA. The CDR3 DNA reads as TGCAGCGTTGAAGATCAGGGGTTCGACTATGGCTACACCTTC. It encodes CSVEDQGFDYGYTF.

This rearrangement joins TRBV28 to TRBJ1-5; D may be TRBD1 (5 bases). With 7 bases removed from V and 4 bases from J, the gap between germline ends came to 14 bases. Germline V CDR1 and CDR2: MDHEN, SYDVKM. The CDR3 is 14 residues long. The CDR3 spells CASTGAGQNQPQHF. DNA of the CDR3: TGTGCCAGCACCGGGGCCGGGCAGAATCAGCCCCAGCATTTT.

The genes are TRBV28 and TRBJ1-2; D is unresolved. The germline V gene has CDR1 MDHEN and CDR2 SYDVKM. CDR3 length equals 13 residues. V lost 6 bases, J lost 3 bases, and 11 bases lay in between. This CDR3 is CASSPLRDYGYTF. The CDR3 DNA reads TGTGCCAGCAGCCCTCTAAGGGACTATGGCTACACCTTC.

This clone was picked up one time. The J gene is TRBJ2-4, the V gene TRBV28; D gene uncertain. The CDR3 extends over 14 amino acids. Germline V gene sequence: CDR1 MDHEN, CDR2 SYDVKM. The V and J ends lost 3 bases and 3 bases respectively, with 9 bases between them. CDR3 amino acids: CASSFEYSKNIQYF. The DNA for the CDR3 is TGTGCCAGCAGTTTCGAGTACAGCAAAAACATTCAGTACTTC.